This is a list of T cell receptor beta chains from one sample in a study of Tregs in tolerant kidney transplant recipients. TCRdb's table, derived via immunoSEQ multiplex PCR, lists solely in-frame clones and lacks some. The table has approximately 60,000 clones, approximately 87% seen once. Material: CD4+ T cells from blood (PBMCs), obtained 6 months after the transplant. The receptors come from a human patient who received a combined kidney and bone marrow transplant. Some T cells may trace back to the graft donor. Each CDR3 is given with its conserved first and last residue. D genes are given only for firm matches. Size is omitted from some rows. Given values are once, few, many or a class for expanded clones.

CASSLGSSGGLNEQFF	TGTGCCAGCAGCTTAGGTTCCAGCGGGGGGTTGAATGAGCAGTTCTTC	TRBD2	TRBJ2-1	TRBV7-9	.
CASSLVNTEAFF	TGTGCCAGCAGCCTCGTGAACACTGAAGCTTTCTTT	.	TRBJ1-1	TRBV2	few
CASGLVGGGYTF	TGTGCCAGCGGGTTAGTAGGAGGTGGCTACACCTTC	.	TRBJ1-2	TRBV2	.
CASSHYALGTGGTYEQYF	TGCGCCAGCAGCCATTATGCCTTAGGGACAGGGGGTACCTACGAGCAGTACTTC	TRBD1	TRBJ2-7	TRBV4-3	once
CASSTTGGAGYGYTF	TGTGCCAGCAGCACCACAGGGGGCGCGGGCTATGGCTACACCTTC	TRBD1	TRBJ1-2	TRBV9	.
CASSLGPGQGQEKLFF	TGTGCCAGCAGCTTAGGTCCGGGACAGGGTCAAGAAAAACTGTTTTTT	TRBD1	TRBJ1-4	TRBV7-2	.
CASSLVGTTNTEAFF	TGCGCCAGCAGCTTGGTGGGGACAACGAACACTGAAGCTTTCTTT	.	TRBJ1-1	TRBV5-1	.
CASSVYGTGAYYGYTF	TGTGCCAGCAGCGTATATGGGACAGGGGCCTACTATGGCTACACCTTC	TRBD1	TRBJ1-2	TRBV9	.
CASTWAGLGETQYF	TGTGCCAGCACCTGGGCTGGTCTGGGAGAGACCCAGTACTTC	.	TRBJ2-5	TRBV5-8	once
CASSRDRVVADEQFF	TGTGCCAGTAGTAGGGACAGGGTTGTCGCTGATGAGCAGTTCTTC	TRBD1	TRBJ2-1	TRBV19	medium-sized
CASSILSGGSDTQYF	TGTGCCAGTAGTATTTTATCGGGCGGGAGTGATACGCAGTATTTT	TRBD2	TRBJ2-3	TRBV19	.
CASSKTGQPGGIDTQYF	TGTGCCAGCAGCAAAACGGGACAGCCTGGGGGTATAGATACGCAGTATTTT	TRBD1	TRBJ2-3	TRBV11-2	.
CASRTGDANEKLFF	TGTGCCAGTAGAACAGGGGACGCCAATGAAAAACTGTTTTTT	TRBD1	TRBJ1-4	TRBV19	.
CASRSVYSSYNEQFF	TGTGCCAGCAGGTCCGTCTATAGCTCCTACAATGAGCAGTTCTTC	.	TRBJ2-1	TRBV6-6	.
CASRYRGGYGYTF	TGTGCCAGCAGATACAGGGGTGGCTATGGCTACACCTTC	TRBD1	TRBJ1-2	TRBV28	.
CASIQQGNTEAFF	TGTGCCAGCATCCAGCAGGGAAACACTGAAGCTTTCTTT	.	TRBJ1-1	TRBV7-8	.
CASSSVGQISYEQYF	TGTGCCAGCAGCTCGGTTGGGCAGATCTCCTACGAGCAGTACTTC	.	TRBJ2-7	TRBV5-6	.
CASSLLQNSYNEQFF	TGTGCCAGCAGCTTGTTACAGAACTCCTACAATGAGCAGTTCTTC	.	TRBJ2-1	TRBV5-6	.
CASSLEQGSSPLHF	TGTGCCAGCAGCTTGGAACAGGGTAGTTCCCCCCTCCACTTT	.	TRBJ1-6	TRBV5-4	.
CASSYGRGRIGEQFF	TGTGCCAGCAGTTACGGGCGGGGGCGGATAGGTGAGCAGTTCTTC	.	TRBJ2-1	TRBV6-6	.
CASSLAGVGTDTQYF	TGTGCCAGCAGTTTAGCGGGGGTAGGCACAGATACGCAGTATTTT	TRBD2	TRBJ2-3	TRBV9	.
CASSEGLAGGGDTQYF	TGTGCCAGCAGTGAGGGACTAGCGGGGGGCGGGGATACGCAGTATTTT	TRBD2	TRBJ2-3	TRBV25-1	.
CATSRDRSGGQTQYF	TGTGCCACCAGCAGAGATCGTTCGGGGGGGCAGACCCAGTACTTC	TRBD2	TRBJ2-5	TRBV15	.
CVSSYGPRGSYNEQFF	TGTGTCAGCAGTTACGGTCCTAGAGGCTCCTACAATGAGCAGTTCTTC	.	TRBJ2-1	TRBV6-5	.
CATSRPPPRDSYNEQFF	TGTGCCACCAGCAGACCCCCTCCCCGGGACTCCTACAATGAGCAGTTCTTC	.	TRBJ2-1	TRBV15	.